The rows below give T cell receptor beta chains drawn from one sample of a study of naive and memory T cell subsets. TCRdb redid the calling of the UMI-ligation and nested PCR reads with MiXCR, one entry per CDR3 protein. The sample contains more than 100,000 distinct CDR3 sequences, 35% to 45% of which appear only once. Material for sequencing was central memory CD4+ T cells from blood. The source of these receptors is a human donor in good health. Each CDR3 is given with its conserved first and last residue. Each record gives: D gene, clone size, V gene, J gene, CDR3 protein, CDR3 DNA. D genes are given only for firm matches. Part of the rows lack a size; the others show once, few, many or a class for expanded clones.

.	.	TRBV28	TRBJ1-3	CASSPPRAYSGNTIYF	TGTGCCAGCAGTCCACCTAGGGCCTACTCTGGAAACACCATATATTTT
.	few	TRBV6-5	TRBJ1-6	CASRIDRSPLHF	TGTGCCAGCAGAATCGACCGGTCACCCCTCCACTTT
.	.	TRBV7-9	TRBJ2-1	CASSSQKNRFPGSPSGEQFF	TGTGCCAGCAGCAGCCAGAAAAACAGGTTCCCGGGGTCCCCCTCTGGTGAGCAGTTCTTC
.	few	TRBV4-1	TRBJ2-4	CASSQVGGRSAKNIQYF	TGCGCCAGCAGCCAAGTGGGGGGGCGGTCGGCCAAAAACATTCAGTACTTC
.	.	TRBV29-1	TRBJ1-1	CSGGSEAFF	TGCAGCGGGGGCTCTGAAGCTTTCTTT
.	few	TRBV7-6	TRBJ2-7	CASSWTQSSHEQYF	TGTGCCAGCAGCTGGACTCAAAGTTCCCACGAGCAGTACTTC
.	.	TRBV30	TRBJ2-7	CAWSVKGPPYEQYF	TGTGCCTGGAGTGTGAAAGGGCCCCCCTACGAGCAGTACTTC
TRBD2	.	TRBV5-6	TRBJ2-4	CASSDGTSGNLFAKNIQYF	TGTGCCAGCAGCGACGGGACTAGCGGGAACCTTTTTGCCAAAAACATTCAGTACTTC
TRBD2	.	TRBV5-1	TRBJ2-7	CASSYRTSGSYEQYF	TGCGCCAGCAGCTACCGGACTAGCGGGAGCTACGAGCAGTACTTC
.	.	TRBV3-1	TRBJ1-2	CASSQDSGTANYGYTF	TGTGCCAGCAGCCAAGATAGCGGGACGGCTAACTATGGCTACACCTTC
.	.	TRBV6-2/TRBV6-3	TRBJ2-1	CASSYRGNPYNEQFF	TGTGCCAGCAGTTATCGGGGGAACCCTTACAATGAGCAGTTCTTC
.	.	TRBV3-1	TRBJ2-1	CASSQDGAVSEQFF	TGTGCCAGCAGCCAAGATGGGGCCGTATCTGAGCAGTTCTTC
.	few	TRBV30	TRBJ2-2	CAWSSVTGELFF	TGTGCCTGGAGTTCGGTCACCGGGGAGCTGTTTTTT
TRBD1	.	TRBV6-5	TRBJ2-7	CASSFTGGVRYEQYF	TGTGCCAGCAGTTTCACAGGGGGAGTTCGGTACGAGCAGTACTTC
.	.	TRBV6-5	TRBJ1-5	CASSDPHSNQPQHF	TGTGCCAGCAGTGACCCTCATAGCAATCAGCCCCAGCATTTT
.	few	TRBV29-1	TRBJ2-1	CSVDRYNEQFF	TGCAGCGTTGATAGGTACAATGAGCAGTTCTTC
TRBD2	.	TRBV5-6	TRBJ2-7	CASSARPTSGFGLSYEQYF	TGTGCCAGCAGCGCGAGACCTACTAGCGGCTTTGGTTTATCGTACGAGCAGTACTTC
TRBD1	few	TRBV28	TRBJ1-5	CASSFVTGIEQPQHF	TGTGCCAGCAGTTTCGTGACAGGGATTGAGCAGCCCCAGCATTTT
.	.	TRBV20-1	TRBJ2-7	CSALPLLGSYEQYF	TGCAGTGCCCTCCCCCTACTCGGGTCCTACGAGCAGTACTTC
TRBD2	.	TRBV6-5	TRBJ2-2	CASRTLRGAGELFF	TGTGCCAGCAGAACCCTACGGGGGGCCGGGGAGCTGTTTTTT
.	few	TRBV12-3/TRBV12-4	TRBJ2-1	CASSPTRASYNEQFF	TGTGCCAGCAGCCCAACACGTGCATCCTACAATGAGCAGTTCTTC
.	.	TRBV10-3	TRBJ2-1	CAIKSSPGGNEQFF	TGTGCCATCAAGTCCAGTCCCGGTGGGAATGAGCAGTTCTTC
.	few	TRBV2	TRBJ2-1	CASSVLPYNEQFF	TGTGCCAGCAGTGTATTACCCTACAATGAGCAGTTCTTC
TRBD1	.	TRBV5-1	TRBJ2-7	CASRGRDSSSEQYF	TGCGCCAGCAGAGGTCGGGACAGTAGCTCCGAGCAGTACTTC
.	.	TRBV15	TRBJ2-1	CATSRPTRGDNEQFF	TGTGCCACCAGCAGGCCCACTAGGGGAGACAATGAGCAGTTCTTC
TRBD2	.	TRBV5-1	TRBJ2-5	CASSLASSGSSETQYF	TGCGCCAGCAGCTTGGCCTCTAGCGGGAGTAGTGAGACCCAGTACTTC
TRBD2	few	TRBV20-1	TRBJ2-3	CSAAIPPGRATDTQYF	TGCAGTGCTGCGATCCCCCCCGGGAGGGCCACAGATACGCAGTATTTT
.	few	TRBV5-6	TRBJ2-5	CASSLDRLETQYF	TGTGCCAGCAGCTTGGACAGGCTCGAGACCCAGTACTTC
TRBD1	.	TRBV27	TRBJ1-6	CATGQGVRNSPLHF	TGTGCCACGGGACAGGGGGTGAGAAATTCACCCCTCCACTTT
.	.	TRBV12-3/TRBV12-4	TRBJ2-5	CASGRETQYF	TGTGCCAGCGGGCGAGAGACCCAGTACTTC
TRBD1	.	TRBV24-1	TRBJ2-3	CATSDPPGTGSQDTQYF	TGTGCCACCAGTGACCCCCCTGGGACAGGGTCCCAAGATACGCAGTATTTT
.	.	TRBV20-1	TRBJ2-5	CSARDAQETQYF	TGCAGTGCTAGAGATGCCCAAGAGACCCAGTACTTC
TRBD2	.	TRBV27	TRBJ2-3	CASRLAAGTSPDTQYF	TGTGCCAGCAGGCTAGCCGCCGGGACTAGCCCAGATACGCAGTATTTT
.	many	TRBV20-1	TRBJ2-2	CSASRSTNTGELFF	TGCAGTGCTAGTCGGAGTACGAACACCGGGGAGCTGTTTTTT
.	few	TRBV6-5	TRBJ1-6	CASSYEGGSPLHF	TGTGCCAGCAGTTACGAAGGGGGTTCACCCCTCCACTTT
.	few	TRBV5-4	TRBJ2-1	CASSYGGLYNEQFF	TGTGCCAGCAGCTACGGGGGGCTGTACAATGAGCAGTTCTTC
.	.	TRBV3-1	TRBJ2-3	CASSHRGTTDTQYF	TGTGCCAGCAGCCACAGGGGAACGACAGATACGCAGTATTTT
.	few	TRBV29-1	TRBJ1-1	CSVSQMNTEAFF	TGCAGCGTTTCACAGATGAACACTGAAGCTTTCTTT
TRBD2	.	TRBV6-6	TRBJ2-1	CASSYFASGRADEQFF	TGTGCCAGCAGTTACTTCGCTAGCGGGAGGGCCGATGAGCAGTTCTTC
TRBD2	many	TRBV27	TRBJ2-5	CASSLGLAGGETQYF	TGTGCCAGCAGTTTGGGACTAGCGGGAGGAGAGACCCAGTACTTC
TRBD2	.	TRBV7-3	TRBJ2-5	CASSSGGRSETQYF	TGTGCCAGCAGCTCGGGCGGGAGGTCAGAGACCCAGTACTTC
.	.	TRBV7-7	TRBJ2-1	CASSLSGASSYNEQFF	TGTGCTAGCAGCTTATCGGGGGCGAGCTCCTACAATGAGCAGTTCTTC
.	.	TRBV28	TRBJ1-1	CATSGGGRGNTEAFF	TGTGCCACCTCTGGGGGGGGCAGGGGTAACACTGAAGCTTTCTTT
.	few	TRBV29-1	TRBJ2-3	CSISPRDGHTDTQYF	TGCAGCATTTCACCAAGGGACGGACACACAGATACGCAGTATTTT
TRBD1	.	TRBV4-1	TRBJ1-1	CASSAPGQGDTEAFF	TGCGCCAGCAGCGCCCCGGGACAGGGGGACACTGAAGCTTTCTTT
.	.	TRBV15	TRBJ2-1	CATSPTRVFNEQFF	TGTGCCACCAGTCCCACGAGGGTTTTTAATGAGCAGTTCTTC
.	.	TRBV20-1	TRBJ2-3	CSARAASGTDTQYF	TGCAGTGCTAGAGCGGCTAGCGGCACAGATACGCAGTATTTT
TRBD1	.	TRBV28	TRBJ2-1	CASNLSRGRRSYNEQFF	TGTGCCAGCAATTTAAGCAGGGGGCGCAGGTCCTACAATGAGCAGTTCTTC
.	.	TRBV10-1	TRBJ2-7	CASSSGFGEQYF	TGCGCCAGCTCATCAGGGTTCGGCGAGCAGTACTTC